The 8 T cell receptor beta chains below were found in one sample sequenced in a study of immune cell composition in non-small cell lung cancer. Sequenced by immunoSEQ multiplex PCR; TCRdb stores in-frame clones only, minus some. The sample includes thousands of clones, 65% to 85% of them seen just once. The sequenced sample was lung tumor tissue. These receptors originate from a human donor with non-small cell lung cancer.

This clone has only one observation. This chain connects TRBV5-5 to TRBJ2-7; D gene ambiguous. Trimming cost V 0 bases and J 1 base, with 11 bases left between them. The CDR3 length is 15 residues. From germline, CDR1 is SGHKS and CDR2 YYEKEE (reference sequence). The CDR3 bases are TGTGCCAGCAGCTTGGATAGCTCAGTGTCCTACGAGCAGTACTTC. This translates into CASSLDSSVSYEQYF.

The rearrangement links TRBV5-4 to TRBJ1-1; D is perhaps TRBD1 (6 bases). Germline CDR1 and CDR2: SGHNT and YYREEE (reference sequence). The CDR3 is 15 residues long. V lost 0 bases to trimming and J lost 0 bases, with 9 bases between them. CDR3 sequence: CASSLGGGLNTEAFF. DNA of the CDR3: TGTGCCAGCAGCTTGGGAGGGGGTTTGAACACTGAAGCTTTCTTT.

J is TRBJ2-2 and V is TRBV25-1, with D unclear. V lost 3 bases and J 3 bases, leaving 5 bases between the germline ends. The CDR3 covers 13 residues. The germline gives CDR1 MGHDK, CDR2 SYGVNS. The CDR3 region has the DNA TGTGCCAGCAGTGACTACGACACCGGGGAGCTGTTTTTT. It yields the protein CASSDYDTGELFF.

This clone occurred a few times. This chain links TRBV27 with TRBJ2-1; 8 bases are a match to TRBD2. V was pared by 0 bases and J by 6 bases, with 1 base of the junction left unmatched. Germline loops: CDR1 MNHEY, CDR2 SMNVEV (reference sequence). This CDR3 is 14 amino acids long. The CDR3 is CASSLSRGANEQFF. The CDR3 nucleotides read TGTGCCAGCAGTTTATCGCGGGGGGCCAATGAGCAGTTCTTC.

The chain recombines TRBV4-2 with TRBJ2-3, with 9 bases fitting TRBD1. J gave up 4 bases and V 2 bases, and 7 bases lay outside the gene matches. The CDR3 runs 16 residues. Germline V CDR1 and CDR2: LGHNA, YNFKEQ. CDR3 residues: CASSQTTGGNADTQYF. CDR3 nucleotides: TGTGCCAGCAGCCAAACTACAGGGGGCAATGCAGATACGCAGTATTTT.

The chain uses TRBV9 and TRBJ2-3; a possible D gene is TRBD1 (5 bases). The CDR3 contains 15 residues. The V gene lost 0 bases and the J gene lost 4 bases, with 12 bases spanning the gap. The germline V gene has CDR1 SGDLS and CDR2 YYNGEE. CDR3 residues: CASSVGALGPDTQYF. CDR3 nucleotide sequence: TGTGCCAGCAGCGTAGGGGCTTTGGGGCCAGATACGCAGTATTTT.

V and J are TRBV19 and TRBJ1-6; 9 bases line up with TRBD1. Germline CDR1 reads LNHDA; CDR2 reads SQIVND (reference sequence). V lost 3 bases to trimming and J lost 10 bases; unmatched junction nucleotides: 7. The CDR3 runs to 15 residues. CDR3 nucleotides: TGTGCCAGTAGTATGTGGGGGACAGGGATCTCACCCCTCCACTTT. Protein sequence: CASSMWGTGISPLHF.

The genes are TRBV19 and TRBJ1-6; tentatively, D is TRBD1 (5 bases). CDR1 is LNHDA, CDR2 SQIVND, per germline (reference sequence). The CDR3 extends over 12 amino acids. Trimming cost V 7 bases and J 8 bases, with 9 bases left between them. This CDR3 is CASNWGDSPLHF. For the CDR3, the DNA is TGTGCCAGTAACTGGGGGGATTCACCCCTCCACTTT.